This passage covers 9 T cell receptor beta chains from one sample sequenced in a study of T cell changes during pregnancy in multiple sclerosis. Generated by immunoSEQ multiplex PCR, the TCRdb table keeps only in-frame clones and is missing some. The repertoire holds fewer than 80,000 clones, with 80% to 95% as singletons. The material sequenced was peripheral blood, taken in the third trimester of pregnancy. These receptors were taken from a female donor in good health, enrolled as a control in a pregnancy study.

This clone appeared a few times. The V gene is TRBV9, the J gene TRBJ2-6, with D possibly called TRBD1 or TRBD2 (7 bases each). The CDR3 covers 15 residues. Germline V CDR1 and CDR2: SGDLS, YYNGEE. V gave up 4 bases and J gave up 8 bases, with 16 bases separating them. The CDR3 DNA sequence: TGTGCCAGCAGCCTAGGGAGGGGGCGGCCCAACGTCCTGACTTTC. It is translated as CASSLGRGRPNVLTF.

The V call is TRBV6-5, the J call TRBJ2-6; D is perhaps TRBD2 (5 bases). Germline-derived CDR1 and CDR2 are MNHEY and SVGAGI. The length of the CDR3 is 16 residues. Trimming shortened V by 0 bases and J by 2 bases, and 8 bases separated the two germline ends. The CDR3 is CASSYSSGTGANVLTF. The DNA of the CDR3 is TGTGCCAGCAGTTACTCTTCCGGGACTGGGGCCAACGTCCTGACTTTC.

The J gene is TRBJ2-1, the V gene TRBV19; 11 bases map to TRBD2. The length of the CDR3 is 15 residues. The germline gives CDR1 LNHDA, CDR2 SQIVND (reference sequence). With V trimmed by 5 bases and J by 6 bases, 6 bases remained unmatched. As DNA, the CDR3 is TGTGCCAGTAGTTTTAGCGGGAGGGCCGGCAATGAGCAGTTCTTC. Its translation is CASSFSGRAGNEQFF.

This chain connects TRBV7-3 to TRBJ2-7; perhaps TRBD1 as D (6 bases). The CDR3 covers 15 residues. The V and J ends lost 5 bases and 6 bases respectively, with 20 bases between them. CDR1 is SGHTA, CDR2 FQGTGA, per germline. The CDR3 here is CASSPHGAQGLEQYF. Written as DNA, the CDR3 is TGTGCCAGCAGCCCTCACGGTGCTCAGGGGCTCGAGCAGTACTTC. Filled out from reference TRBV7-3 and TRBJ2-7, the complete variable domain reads GAGVSQTPSNKVTEKGKYVELRCDPISGHTALYWYRQSLGQGPEFLIYFQGTGAADDSGLPNDRFFAVRPEGSVSTLKIQRTERGDSAVYLCASSPHGAQGLEQYFGPGTRLTVT.

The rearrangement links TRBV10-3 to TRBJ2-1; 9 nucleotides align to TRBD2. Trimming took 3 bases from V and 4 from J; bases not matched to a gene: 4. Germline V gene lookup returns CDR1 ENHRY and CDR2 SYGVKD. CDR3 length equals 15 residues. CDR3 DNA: TGTGCCATCAGTGACGGCCTAGCGGGATACAATGAGCAGTTCTTC. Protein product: CAISDGLAGYNEQFF.

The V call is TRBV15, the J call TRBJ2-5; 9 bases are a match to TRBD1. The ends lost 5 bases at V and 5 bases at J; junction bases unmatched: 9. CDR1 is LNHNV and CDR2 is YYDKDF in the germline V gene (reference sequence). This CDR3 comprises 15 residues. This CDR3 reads CATSGSYRGQETQYF. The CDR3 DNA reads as TGTGCCACCAGCGGATCCTACAGGGGGCAGGAGACCCAGTACTTC.

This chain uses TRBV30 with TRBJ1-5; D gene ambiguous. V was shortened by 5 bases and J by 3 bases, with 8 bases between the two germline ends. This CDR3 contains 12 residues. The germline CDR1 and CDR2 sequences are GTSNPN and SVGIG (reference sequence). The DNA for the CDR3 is TGTGCCTGGGGGCCGGTCAATCAGCCCCAGCATTTT. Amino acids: CAWGPVNQPQHF.

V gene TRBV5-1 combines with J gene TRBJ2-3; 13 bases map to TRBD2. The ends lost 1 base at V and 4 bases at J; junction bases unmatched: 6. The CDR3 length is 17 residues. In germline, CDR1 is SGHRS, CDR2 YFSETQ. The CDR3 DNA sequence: TGCGCCAGCAGCTTGACTAGCGGGAGGGCCAAGTCAGATACGCAGTATTTT. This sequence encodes CASSLTSGRAKSDTQYF. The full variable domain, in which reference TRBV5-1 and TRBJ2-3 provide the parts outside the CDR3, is KAGVTQTPRYLIKTRGQQVTLSCSPISGHRSVSWYQQTPGQGLQFLFEYFSETQRNKGNFPGRFSGRQFSNSRSEMNVSTLELGDSALYLCASSLTSGRAKSDTQYFGPGTRLTVL.

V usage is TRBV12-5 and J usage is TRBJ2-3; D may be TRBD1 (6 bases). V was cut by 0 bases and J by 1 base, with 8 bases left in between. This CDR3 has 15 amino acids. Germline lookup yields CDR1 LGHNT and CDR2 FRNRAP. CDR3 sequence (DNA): TGTGCTAGTGGTTTGGTTAGACAGGGCACAGATACGCAGTATTTT. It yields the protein CASGLVRQGTDTQYF.